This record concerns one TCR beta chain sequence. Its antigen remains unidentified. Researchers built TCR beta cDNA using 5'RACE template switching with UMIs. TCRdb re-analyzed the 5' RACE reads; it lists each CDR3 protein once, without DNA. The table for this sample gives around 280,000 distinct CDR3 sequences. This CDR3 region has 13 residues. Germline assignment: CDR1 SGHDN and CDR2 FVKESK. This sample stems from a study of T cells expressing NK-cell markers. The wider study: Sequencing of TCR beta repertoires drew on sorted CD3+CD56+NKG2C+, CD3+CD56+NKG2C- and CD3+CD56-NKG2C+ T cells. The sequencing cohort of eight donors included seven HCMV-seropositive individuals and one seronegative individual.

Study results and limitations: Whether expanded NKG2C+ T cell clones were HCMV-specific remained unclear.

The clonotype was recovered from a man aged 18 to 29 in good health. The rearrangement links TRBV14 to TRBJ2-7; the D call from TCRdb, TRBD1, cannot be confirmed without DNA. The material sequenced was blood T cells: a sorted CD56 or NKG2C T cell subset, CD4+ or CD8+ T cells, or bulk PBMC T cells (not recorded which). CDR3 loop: CASSHPPLHEQYF.